The clone carrying this T cell receptor beta chain showed up many times. Its antigen is not known. The entry originates in a study of CD8 T cells in ankylosing spondylitis. V was trimmed by 4 bases and J by 0 bases, leaving 8 bases between them. CDR1 is SGHRS, CDR2 YFSETQ, per germline. CDR3 length: 15 amino acids. Broader study findings: Reports of some motif variants in reactive arthritis synovial fluid and blood predate this one. One TCR beta motif, made up of roughly eight highly homologous variants, appeared characteristic of ankylosing spondylitis blood. Significant enrichment of disease-linked clones was reportedly seen in matched ankylosing spondylitis synovial fluid.

In making TCR beta libraries, quantitative 5'-RACE with molecular barcodes was used. TCRdb processed the 5' RACE reads anew with MiXCR; each CDR3 protein has one entry. Here the sample spans 250,000 to 400,000 distinct CDR3 sequences, 9.5% to 13% being singletons. Sequencing was performed on blood, either unsorted or a sorted T cell fraction (not recorded which). The receptor was derived from a female donor with ankylosing spondylitis or in good health (not recorded which). This sequence joins TRBV5-1 and TRBJ2-6; the D is unclear. The DNA of the CDR3 is TGCGCCAGCAGCCCTATTACCTCTGGGGCCAACGTCCTGACTTTC. Protein: CASSPITSGANVLTF.